This TCR beta chain was sequenced for a study of control samples from healthy donors and cancer patients. Assay: immunoSEQ multiplex PCR; the TCRdb copy retains only in-frame clones and omits some. Of over 100,000 clones listed, about 88% are singletons. This CDR3 has 15 amino acids. The junction had 7 bases not matched to a gene; V was cut back by 4 bases and J by 4 bases. CDR1 and CDR2 from the germline V gene are SNHLY and FYNNEI. This sequence joins TRBV2 and TRBJ2-3, with 8 bases fitting TRBD1. Input material: blood. This receptor was identified in a man between 50 and 59 years old in good health. The CDR3: CASSGQGAVADTQYF. CDR3 DNA sequence: TGTGCCAGCAGTGGGCAGGGGGCAGTCGCAGATACGCAGTATTTT.